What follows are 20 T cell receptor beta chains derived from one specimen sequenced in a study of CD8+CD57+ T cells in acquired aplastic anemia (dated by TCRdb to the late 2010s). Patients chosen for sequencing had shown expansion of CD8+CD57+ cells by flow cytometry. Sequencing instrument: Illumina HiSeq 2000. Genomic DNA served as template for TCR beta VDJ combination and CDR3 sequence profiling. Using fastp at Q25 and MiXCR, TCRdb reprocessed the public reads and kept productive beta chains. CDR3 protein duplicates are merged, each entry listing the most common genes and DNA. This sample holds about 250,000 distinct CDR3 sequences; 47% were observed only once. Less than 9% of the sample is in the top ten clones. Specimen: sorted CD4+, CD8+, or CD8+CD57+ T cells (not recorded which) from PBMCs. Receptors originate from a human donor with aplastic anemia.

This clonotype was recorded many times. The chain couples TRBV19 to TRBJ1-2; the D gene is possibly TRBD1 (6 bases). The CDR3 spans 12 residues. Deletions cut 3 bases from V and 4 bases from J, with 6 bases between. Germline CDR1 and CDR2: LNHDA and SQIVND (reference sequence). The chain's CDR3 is CASSMDSYGYTF. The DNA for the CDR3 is TGTGCCAGTAGTATGGACAGCTATGGCTACACCTTC.

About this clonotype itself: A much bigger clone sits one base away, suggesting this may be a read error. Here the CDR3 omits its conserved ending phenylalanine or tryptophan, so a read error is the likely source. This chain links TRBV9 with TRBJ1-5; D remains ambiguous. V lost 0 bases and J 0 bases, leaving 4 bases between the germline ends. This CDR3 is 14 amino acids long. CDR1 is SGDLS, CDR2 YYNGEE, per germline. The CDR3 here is CASSVEPSNQPQHL. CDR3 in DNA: TGTGCCAGCAGCGTAGAGCCTAGCAATCAGCCCCAGCATCTT.

CDR3 protein: CASSRDRGGTEAFF. The CDR3 region has the DNA TGTGCCAGTAGTCGGGACAGGGGAGGCACTGAAGCTTTCTTT. The rearrangement links TRBV19 to TRBJ1-1; TRBD1 aligns across 10 bases. The CDR3 has 14 residues. J gave up 4 bases and V 5 bases, and 4 bases lay outside the gene matches. In germline, CDR1 is LNHDA, CDR2 SQIVND (reference sequence).

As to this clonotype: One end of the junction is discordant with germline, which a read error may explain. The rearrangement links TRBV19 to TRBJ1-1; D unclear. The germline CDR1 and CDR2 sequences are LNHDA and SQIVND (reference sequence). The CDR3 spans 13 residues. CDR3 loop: CASIDHMNTGAFF. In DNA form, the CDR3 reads TGTGCCAGTATCGACCACATGAACACTGGAGCTTTCTTT.

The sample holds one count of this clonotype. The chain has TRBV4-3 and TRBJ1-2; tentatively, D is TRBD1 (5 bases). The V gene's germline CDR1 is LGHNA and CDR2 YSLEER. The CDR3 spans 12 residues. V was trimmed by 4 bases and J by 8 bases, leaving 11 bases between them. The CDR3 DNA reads TGCGCCAGCAGCCCGTCGAGGGGAGGCTACACCTTC. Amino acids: CASSPSRGGYTF.

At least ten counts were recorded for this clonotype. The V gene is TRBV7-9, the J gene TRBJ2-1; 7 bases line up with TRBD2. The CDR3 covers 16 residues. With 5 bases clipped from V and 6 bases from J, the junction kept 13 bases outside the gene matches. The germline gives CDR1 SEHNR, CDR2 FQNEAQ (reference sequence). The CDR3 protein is CASSGIAGNDRNEQFF. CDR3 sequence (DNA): TGTGCCAGCAGCGGGATAGCGGGTAACGATCGCAATGAGCAGTTCTTC.

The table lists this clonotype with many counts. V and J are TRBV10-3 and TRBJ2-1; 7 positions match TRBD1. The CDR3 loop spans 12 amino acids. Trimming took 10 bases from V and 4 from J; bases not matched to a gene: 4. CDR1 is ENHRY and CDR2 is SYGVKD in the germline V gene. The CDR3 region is CATGQSYNEQFF. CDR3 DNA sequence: TGTGCCACGGGACAGTCATACAATGAGCAGTTCTTC.

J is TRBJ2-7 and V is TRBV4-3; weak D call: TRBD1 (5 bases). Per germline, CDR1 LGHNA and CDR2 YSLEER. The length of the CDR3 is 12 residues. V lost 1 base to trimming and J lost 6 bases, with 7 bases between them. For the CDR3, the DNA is TGCGCCAGCAGCCAAGGTAGGGGCGAGCAGTACTTC. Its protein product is CASSQGRGEQYF.

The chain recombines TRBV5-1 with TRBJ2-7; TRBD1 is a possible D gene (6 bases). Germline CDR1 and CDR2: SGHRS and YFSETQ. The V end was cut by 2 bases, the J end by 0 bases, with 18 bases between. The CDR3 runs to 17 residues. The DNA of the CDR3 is TGCGCCAGCAGCTTCGCCGCCAGGGGCGACAGCTCCTACGAGCAGTACTTC. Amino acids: CASSFAARGDSSYEQYF.

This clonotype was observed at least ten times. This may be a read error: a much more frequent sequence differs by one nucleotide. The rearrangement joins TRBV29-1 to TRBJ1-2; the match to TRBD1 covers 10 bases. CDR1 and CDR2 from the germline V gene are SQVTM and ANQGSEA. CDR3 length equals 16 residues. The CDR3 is CSVDPRDRGSNYGCTF. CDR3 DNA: TGCAGCGTTGACCCCAGGGACAGGGGCAGTAACTATGGCTGCACCTTC. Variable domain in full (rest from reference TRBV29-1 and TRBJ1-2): SAVISQKPSRDICQRGTSLTIQCQVDSQVTMMFWYRQQPGQSLTLIATANQGSEATYESGFVIDKFPISRPNLTFSTLTVSNMSPEDSSIYLCSVDPRDRGSNYGCTFGSGTRLTVV.

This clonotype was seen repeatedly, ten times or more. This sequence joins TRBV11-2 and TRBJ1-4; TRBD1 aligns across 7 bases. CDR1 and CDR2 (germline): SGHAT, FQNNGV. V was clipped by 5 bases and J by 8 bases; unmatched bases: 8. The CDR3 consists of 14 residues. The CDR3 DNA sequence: TGTGCCAGCAGCGGTCAGGGGGTCAAGGAAAAACTGTTTTTT. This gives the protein CASSGQGVKEKLFF. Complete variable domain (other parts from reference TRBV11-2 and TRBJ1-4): EAGVAQSPRYKIIEKRQSVAFWCNPISGHATLYWYQQILGQGPKLLIQFQNNGVVDDSQLPKDRFSAERLKGVDSTLKIQPAKLEDSAVYLCASSGQGVKEKLFFGSGTQLSVL.

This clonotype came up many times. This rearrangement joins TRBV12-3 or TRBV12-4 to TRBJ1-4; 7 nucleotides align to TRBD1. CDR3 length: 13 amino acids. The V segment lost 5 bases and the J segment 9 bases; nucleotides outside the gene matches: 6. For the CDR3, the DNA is TGTGCCAGCAGTATCGGGACAGCCAAAAAACTGTTTTTT. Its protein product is CASSIGTAKKLFF.

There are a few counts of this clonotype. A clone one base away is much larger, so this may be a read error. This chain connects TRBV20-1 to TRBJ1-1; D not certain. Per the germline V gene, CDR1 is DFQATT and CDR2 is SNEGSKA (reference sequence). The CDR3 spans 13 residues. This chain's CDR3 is CSARDSKNTEASF. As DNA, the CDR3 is TGCAGTGCTAGAGATTCTAAGAACACTGAAGCTTCCTTT.

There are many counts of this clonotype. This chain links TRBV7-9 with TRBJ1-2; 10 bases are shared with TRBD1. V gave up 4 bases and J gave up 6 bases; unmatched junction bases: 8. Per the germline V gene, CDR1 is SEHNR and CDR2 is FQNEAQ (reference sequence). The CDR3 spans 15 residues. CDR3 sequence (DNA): TGTGCCAGCAGCTCCTCCGGGACAGGGGTGGATGGCTACACCTTC. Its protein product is CASSSSGTGVDGYTF. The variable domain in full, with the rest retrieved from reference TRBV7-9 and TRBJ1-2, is DTGVSQNPRHKITKRGQNVTFRCDPISEHNRLYWYRQTLGQGPEFLTYFQNEAQLEKSRLLSDRFSAERPKGSFSTLEIQRTEQGDSAMYLCASSSSGTGVDGYTFGSGTRLTVV.

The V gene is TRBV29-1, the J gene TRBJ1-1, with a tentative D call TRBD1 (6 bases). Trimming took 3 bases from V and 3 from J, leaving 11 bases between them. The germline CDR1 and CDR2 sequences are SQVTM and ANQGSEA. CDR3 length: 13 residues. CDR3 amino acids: CSVDTGLYTEAFF. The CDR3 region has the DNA TGCAGCGTTGATACAGGGCTGTACACTGAAGCTTTCTTT.

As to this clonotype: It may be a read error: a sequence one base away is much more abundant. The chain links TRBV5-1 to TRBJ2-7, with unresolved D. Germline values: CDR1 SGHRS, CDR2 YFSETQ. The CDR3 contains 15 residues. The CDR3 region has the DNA TGCGCCAGCAGCTGGTCCCCAGTCGTCCCCTACAAGCAGTACTTC. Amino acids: CASSWSPVVPYKQYF.

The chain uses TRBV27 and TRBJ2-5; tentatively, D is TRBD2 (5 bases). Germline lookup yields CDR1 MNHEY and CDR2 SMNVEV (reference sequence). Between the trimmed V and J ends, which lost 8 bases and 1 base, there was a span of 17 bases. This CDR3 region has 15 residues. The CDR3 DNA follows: TGTGCCAGCGGACCATACACGGGGAGCCAAGAGACCCAGTACTTC. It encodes CASGPYTGSQETQYF.

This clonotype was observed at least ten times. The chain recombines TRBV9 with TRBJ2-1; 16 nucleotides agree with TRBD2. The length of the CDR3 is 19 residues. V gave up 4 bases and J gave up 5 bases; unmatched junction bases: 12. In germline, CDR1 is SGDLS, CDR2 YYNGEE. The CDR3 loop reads CASSKPGLAGGDVDNEQFF. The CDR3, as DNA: TGTGCCAGCAGCAAACCGGGACTAGCGGGGGGGGATGTCGACAATGAGCAGTTCTTC.

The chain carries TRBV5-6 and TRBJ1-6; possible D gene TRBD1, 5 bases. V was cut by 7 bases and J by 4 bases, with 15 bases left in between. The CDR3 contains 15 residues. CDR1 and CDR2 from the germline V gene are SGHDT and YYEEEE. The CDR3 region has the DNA TGTGCCAGCGGGAAGAGGAACAGGTATAATTCACCCCTCCACTTT. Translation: CASGKRNRYNSPLHF.

CDR3 protein: CASGLPGISSYEQYF. The CDR3 DNA is TGTGCCAGCGGATTGCCCGGGATTAGTTCTTACGAGCAGTACTTC. The V and J genes are TRBV27 and TRBJ2-7; a weak D match, TRBD2 (5 bases). V lost 8 bases to trimming and J lost 4 bases, with 21 bases between them. The CDR3 contains 15 residues. From germline, CDR1 is MNHEY and CDR2 SMNVEV (reference sequence).